This T cell receptor (beta chain) is from a study of T-cell reconstitution after alpha-beta-depleted transplantation in children. Study conclusions and caveats: Fresh T-cell production supplied most of the T-cell counts and diversity seen one year after transplant. After transplant, at about two months, alpha-beta T cells were reportedly derived from several hundred expanded graft clones. Surviving recipient T cells and thymic progenitors underlay high day-60 TCRbeta diversity in some patients.

The CDR3 contains 11 residues. V was pared by 5 bases and J by 7 bases, with 5 bases between. Germline V gives CDR1 KGHDR, CDR2 SFDVKD. TCRbeta library preparation incorporated unique molecular identifiers. TCRdb reprocessed the PCR reads with MiXCR, giving one entry per CDR3 protein. Altogether fewer than 250,000 distinct CDR3 sequences are present, around a sixth being singletons, with the ten largest covering around two fifths. Comments on this clonotype: What it recognizes is unknown.

The chain employs TRBV24-1 and TRBJ2-1; D is ambiguous. Sequencing was performed on PBMCs, mostly from graft donor cells, taken 360 days after TCRalphabeta/CD19-depleted stem cell transplant. This sequence was found in a male patient between 2 and 9 years old who had a stem cell transplant for acute lymphoblastic leukemia, so the T cells may come from the graft donor. CDR3 loop: CATSGGNEQFF. As DNA, the CDR3 is TGTGCCACCAGTGGAGGTAATGAGCAGTTCTTC.